This T cell receptor (beta chain) came from a study of blood T cell repertoires in COVID-19. On the study more broadly: PBMCs, B-cell-depleted T cells, or T cells provided the cDNA or gDNA that made up the material.

Seattle-derived patients entered the study during active infection and were followed longitudinally. The CDR3 extends over 14 amino acids. Germline CDR1 and CDR2: SEHNR and FQNEAQ (reference sequence). V gave up 0 bases and J gave up 3 bases, with 9 bases separating them. Original methodology: Nucleated cell counts were estimated from reference gene primer amplification. Profiled with immunoSEQ multiplex PCR; TCRdb holds only in-frame clones, not every one. That table furnishes V, J and clone size, whereas the DNA furnished D and trimming. Here the sample spans about 97,000 clones, roughly 92% being singletons.

V usage is TRBV7-9 and J usage is TRBJ2-7, with D hard to call. The TCR originated in a woman between 50 and 59 years old with COVID-19, enrolled during active disease. Sequenced input: peripheral blood. CDR3 bases: TGTGCCAGCAGCTTAGCGCCAGGAAACTACGAGCAGTACTTC. Amino acid sequence: CASSLAPGNYEQYF.